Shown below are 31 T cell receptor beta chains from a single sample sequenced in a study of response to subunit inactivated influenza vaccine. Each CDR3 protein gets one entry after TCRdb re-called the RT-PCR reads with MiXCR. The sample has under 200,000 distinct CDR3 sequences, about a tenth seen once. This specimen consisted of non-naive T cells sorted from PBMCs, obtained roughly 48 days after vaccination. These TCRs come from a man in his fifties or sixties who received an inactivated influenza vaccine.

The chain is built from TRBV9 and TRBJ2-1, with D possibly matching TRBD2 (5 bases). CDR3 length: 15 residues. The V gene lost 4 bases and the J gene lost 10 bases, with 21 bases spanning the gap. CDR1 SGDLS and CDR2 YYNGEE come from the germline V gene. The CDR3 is CASSTNLHGISEQFF. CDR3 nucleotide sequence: TGTGCCAGCAGCACAAACCTCCACGGGATCAGCGAGCAGTTCTTC.

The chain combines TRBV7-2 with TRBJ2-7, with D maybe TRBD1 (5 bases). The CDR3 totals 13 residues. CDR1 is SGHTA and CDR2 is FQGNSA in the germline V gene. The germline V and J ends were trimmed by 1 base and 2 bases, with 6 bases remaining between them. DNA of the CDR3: TGTGCCAGCAGCTTAGGACAGCCCTACGAGCAGTACTTC. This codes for CASSLGQPYEQYF.

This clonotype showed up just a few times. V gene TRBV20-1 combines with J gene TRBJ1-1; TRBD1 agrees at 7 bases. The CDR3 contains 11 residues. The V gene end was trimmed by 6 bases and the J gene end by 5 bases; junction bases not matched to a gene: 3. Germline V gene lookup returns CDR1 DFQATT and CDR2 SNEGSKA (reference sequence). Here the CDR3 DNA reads TGCAGTGCAGGGGGCGAAACTGAAGCTTTCTTT. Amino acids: CSAGGETEAFF.

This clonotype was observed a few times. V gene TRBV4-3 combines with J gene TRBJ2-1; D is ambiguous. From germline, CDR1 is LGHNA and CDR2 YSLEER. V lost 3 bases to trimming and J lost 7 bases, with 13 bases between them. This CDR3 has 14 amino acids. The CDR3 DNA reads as TGCGCCAGCAGCCAGAATTGGCCCCCGAATGAGCAGTTCTTC. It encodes CASSQNWPPNEQFF.

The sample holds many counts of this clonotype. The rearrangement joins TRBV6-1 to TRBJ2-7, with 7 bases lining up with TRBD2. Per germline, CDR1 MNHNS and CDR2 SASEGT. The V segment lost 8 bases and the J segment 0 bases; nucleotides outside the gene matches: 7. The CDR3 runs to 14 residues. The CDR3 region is CASGEGRVSYEQYF. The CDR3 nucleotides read TGTGCCAGCGGGGAGGGCAGGGTCTCCTACGAGCAGTACTTC.

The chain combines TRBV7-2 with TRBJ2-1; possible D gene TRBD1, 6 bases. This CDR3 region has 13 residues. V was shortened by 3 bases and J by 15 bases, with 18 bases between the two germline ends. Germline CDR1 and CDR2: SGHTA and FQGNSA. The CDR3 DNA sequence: TGTGCCAGCAGCTTCCACGGGGACAAAACCCCGTTCTTC. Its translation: CASSFHGDKTPFF.

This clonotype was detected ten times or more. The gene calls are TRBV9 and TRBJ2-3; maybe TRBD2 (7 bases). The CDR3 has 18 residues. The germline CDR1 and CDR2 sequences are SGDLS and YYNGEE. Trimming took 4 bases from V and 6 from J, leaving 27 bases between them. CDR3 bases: TGTGCCAGCAGCCCTAAGGGGGGACTACCCCGCCGGGGGGATACGCAGTATTTT. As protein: CASSPKGGLPRRGDTQYF.

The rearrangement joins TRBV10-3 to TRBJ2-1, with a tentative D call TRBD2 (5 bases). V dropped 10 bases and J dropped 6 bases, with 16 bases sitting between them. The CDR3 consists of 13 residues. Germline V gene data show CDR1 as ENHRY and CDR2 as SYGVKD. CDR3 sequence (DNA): TGTGCCACCGGAGAGGGTATGGGCAATGAGCAGTTCTTC. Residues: CATGEGMGNEQFF.

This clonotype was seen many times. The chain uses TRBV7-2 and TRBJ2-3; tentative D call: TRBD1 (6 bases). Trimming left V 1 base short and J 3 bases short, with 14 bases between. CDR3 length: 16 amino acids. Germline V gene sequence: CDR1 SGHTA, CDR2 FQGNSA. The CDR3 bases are TGTGCCAGCAGCTTAGGTGGTCAGGGGTTAACAGATACGCAGTATTTT. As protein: CASSLGGQGLTDTQYF. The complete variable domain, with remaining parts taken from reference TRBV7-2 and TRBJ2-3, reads GAGVSQSPSNKVTEKGKDVELRCDPISGHTALYWYRQSLGQGLEFLIYFQGNSAPDKSGLPSDRFSAERTGGSVSTLTIQRTQQEDSAVYLCASSLGGQGLTDTQYFGPGTRLTVL.

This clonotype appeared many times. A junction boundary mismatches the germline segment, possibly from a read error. The CDR3 DNA follows: TGTGCCAGCAGCAATAGCAGGGGCTTCACCTTC. Encoded protein: CASSNSRGFTF. The rearrangement joins TRBV7-9 to TRBJ1-2, with D perhaps matching TRBD1 (6 bases). The CDR3 covers 11 residues. Germline CDR1 reads SEHNR; CDR2 reads FQNEAQ (reference sequence).

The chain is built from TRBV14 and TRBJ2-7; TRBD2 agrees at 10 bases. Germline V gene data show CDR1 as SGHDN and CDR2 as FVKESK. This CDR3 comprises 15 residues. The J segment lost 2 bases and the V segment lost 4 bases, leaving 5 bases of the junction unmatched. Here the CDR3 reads CASSPTSGDAYEQYF. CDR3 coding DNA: TGTGCCAGCAGCCCAACTAGCGGGGACGCCTACGAGCAGTACTTC.

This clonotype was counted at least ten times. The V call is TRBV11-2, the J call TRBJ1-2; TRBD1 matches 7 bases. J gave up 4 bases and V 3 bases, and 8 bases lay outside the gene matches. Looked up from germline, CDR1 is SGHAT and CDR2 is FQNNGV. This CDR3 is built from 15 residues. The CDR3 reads CASSFTGTASYGYTF. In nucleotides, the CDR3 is TGTGCCAGCAGCTTCACCGGGACAGCGTCCTATGGCTACACCTTC. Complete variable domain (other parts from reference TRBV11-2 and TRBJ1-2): EAGVAQSPRYKIIEKRQSVAFWCNPISGHATLYWYQQILGQGPKLLIQFQNNGVVDDSQLPKDRFSAERLKGVDSTLKIQPAKLEDSAVYLCASSFTGTASYGYTFGSGTRLTVV.

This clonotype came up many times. For the CDR3, the DNA is TGTGCCAGCAGCTGGACTAGCGGGGGGCAATACGAGCAGTACTTC. The encoded protein is CASSWTSGGQYEQYF. V usage is TRBV7-2 and J usage is TRBJ2-7, with TRBD2 matching over 14 bases. Germline V lookup: CDR1 SGHTA, CDR2 FQGNSA. J gave up 4 bases and V 4 bases, and 3 bases lay outside the gene matches. This CDR3 has 15 amino acids.

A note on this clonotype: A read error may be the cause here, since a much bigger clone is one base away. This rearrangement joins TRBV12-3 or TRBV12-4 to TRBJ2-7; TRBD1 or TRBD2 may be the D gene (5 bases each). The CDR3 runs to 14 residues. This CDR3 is CASSLQGRSYDQYF. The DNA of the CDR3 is TGTGCCAGCAGTCTTCAGGGACGCTCCTACGATCAGTACTTC.

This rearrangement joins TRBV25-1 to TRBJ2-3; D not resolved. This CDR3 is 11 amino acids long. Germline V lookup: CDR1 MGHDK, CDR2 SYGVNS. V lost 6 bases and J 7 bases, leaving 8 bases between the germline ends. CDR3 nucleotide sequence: TGTGCCAGCAGCAGAGTTAATACGCAGTATTTT. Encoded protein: CASSRVNTQYF.

DNA of the CDR3: TGTGCCAGCAGCTTAAACTTCTACAATGAGCAGTTCTTC. As protein: CASSLNFYNEQFF. This chain links TRBV7-8 with TRBJ2-1; D not resolved. V was trimmed by 2 bases and J by 3 bases, leaving 5 bases between them. CDR1 and CDR2 from the germline V gene are SGHVS and FQNEAQ. The CDR3 is 13 residues long. The whole variable domain, remainder taken from reference TRBV7-8 and TRBJ2-1, is GAGVSQSPRYKVAKRGQDVALRCDPISGHVSLFWYQQALGQGPEFLTYFQNEAQLDKSGLPSDRFFAERPEGSVSTLKIQRTQQEDSAVYLCASSLNFYNEQFFGPGTRLTVL.

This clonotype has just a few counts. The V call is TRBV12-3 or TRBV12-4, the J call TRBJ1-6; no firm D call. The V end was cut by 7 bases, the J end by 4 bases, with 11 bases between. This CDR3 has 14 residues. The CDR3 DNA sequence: TGTGCCAGCAAGGAGCGATCTTATAATTCACCCCTCCACTTT. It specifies CASKERSYNSPLHF.

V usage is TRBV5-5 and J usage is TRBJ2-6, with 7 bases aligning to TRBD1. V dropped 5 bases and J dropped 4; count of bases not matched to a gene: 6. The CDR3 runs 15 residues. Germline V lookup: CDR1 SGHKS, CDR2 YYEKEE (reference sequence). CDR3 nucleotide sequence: TGTGCCAGCAGTCTAACAGGGGAAGGGGCCAACGTCCTGACTTTC. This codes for CASSLTGEGANVLTF.

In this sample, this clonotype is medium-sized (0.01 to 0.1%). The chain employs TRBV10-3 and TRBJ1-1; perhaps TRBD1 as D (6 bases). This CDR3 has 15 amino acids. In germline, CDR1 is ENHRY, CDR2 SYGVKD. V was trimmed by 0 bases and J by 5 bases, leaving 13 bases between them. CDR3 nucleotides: TGTGCCATCAGTGAGTCGGGGGGGCTTGTAACTGAAGCTTTCTTT. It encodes CAISESGGLVTEAFF.

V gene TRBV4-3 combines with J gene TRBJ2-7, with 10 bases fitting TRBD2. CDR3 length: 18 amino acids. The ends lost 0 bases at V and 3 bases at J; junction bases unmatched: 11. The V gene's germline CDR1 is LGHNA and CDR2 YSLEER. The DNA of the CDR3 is TGCGCCAGCAGCCAAGATCTTGTGGGACTAGCGCCTAGCTACGAGCAGTACTTC. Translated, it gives CASSQDLVGLAPSYEQYF.

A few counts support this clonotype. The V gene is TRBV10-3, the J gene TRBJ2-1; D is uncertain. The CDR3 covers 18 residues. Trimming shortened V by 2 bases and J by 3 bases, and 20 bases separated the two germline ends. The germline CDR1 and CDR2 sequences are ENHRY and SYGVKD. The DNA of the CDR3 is TGTGCCATCAGTGAGAGGGTGGTTAAGGTTCTGAACTACAATGAGCAGTTCTTC. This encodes CAISERVVKVLNYNEQFF.

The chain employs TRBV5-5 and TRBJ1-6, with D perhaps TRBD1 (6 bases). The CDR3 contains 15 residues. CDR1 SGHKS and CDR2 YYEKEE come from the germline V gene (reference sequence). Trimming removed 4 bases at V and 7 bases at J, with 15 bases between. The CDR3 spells CASSPRTESNSPLHF. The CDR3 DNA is TGTGCCAGCAGCCCCCGGACAGAGTCCAATTCACCCCTCCACTTT.

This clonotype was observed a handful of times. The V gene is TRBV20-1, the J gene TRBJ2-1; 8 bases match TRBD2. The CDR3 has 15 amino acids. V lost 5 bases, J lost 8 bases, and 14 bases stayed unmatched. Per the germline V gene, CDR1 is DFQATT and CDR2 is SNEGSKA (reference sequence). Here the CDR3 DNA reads TGCAGTGCTGGGGGGGCGATAGCGGGAACCGATGAGCAGTTCTTC. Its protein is CSAGGAIAGTDEQFF.

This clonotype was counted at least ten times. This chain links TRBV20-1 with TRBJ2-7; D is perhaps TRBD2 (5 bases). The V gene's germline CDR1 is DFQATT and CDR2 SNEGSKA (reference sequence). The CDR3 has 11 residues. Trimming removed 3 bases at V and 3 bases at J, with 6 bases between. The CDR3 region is CSASGDYEQYF. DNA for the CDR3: TGCAGTGCTAGCGGGGACTACGAGCAGTACTTC.

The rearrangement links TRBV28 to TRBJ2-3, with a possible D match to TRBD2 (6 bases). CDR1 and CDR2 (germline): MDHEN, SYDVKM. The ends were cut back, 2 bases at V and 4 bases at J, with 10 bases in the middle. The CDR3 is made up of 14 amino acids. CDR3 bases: TGTGCCAGCAGTTTAGGGGAGCGGGCAGATACGCAGTATTTT. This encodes CASSLGERADTQYF.

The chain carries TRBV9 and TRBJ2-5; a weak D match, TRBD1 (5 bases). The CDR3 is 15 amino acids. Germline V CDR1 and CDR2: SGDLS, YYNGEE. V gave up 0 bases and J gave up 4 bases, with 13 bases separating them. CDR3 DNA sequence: TGTGCCAGCAGCGTAGTGGGGCAGTCCGGAGAGACCCAGTACTTC. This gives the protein CASSVVGQSGETQYF.

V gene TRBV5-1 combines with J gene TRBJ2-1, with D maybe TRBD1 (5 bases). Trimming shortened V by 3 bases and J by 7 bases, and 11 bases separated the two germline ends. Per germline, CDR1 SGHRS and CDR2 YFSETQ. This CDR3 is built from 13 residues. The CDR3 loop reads CASSWGGRNEQFF. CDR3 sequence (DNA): TGCGCCAGCAGCTGGGGCGGACGAAATGAGCAGTTCTTC.

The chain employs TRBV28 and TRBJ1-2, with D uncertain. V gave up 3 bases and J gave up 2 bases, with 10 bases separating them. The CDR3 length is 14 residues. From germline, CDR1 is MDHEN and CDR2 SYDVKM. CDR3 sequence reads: CASSFTGTNYGYTF. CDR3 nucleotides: TGTGCCAGCAGTTTCACGGGAACCAACTATGGCTACACCTTC.

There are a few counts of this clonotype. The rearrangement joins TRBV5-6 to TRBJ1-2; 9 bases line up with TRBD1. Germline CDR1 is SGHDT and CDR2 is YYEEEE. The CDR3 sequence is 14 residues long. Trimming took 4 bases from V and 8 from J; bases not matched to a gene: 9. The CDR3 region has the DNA TGTGCCAGCAGCGCCGACAGGGGGTCCGGGGGCTACACCTTC. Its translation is CASSADRGSGGYTF.

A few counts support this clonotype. CDR3 nucleotides: TGTGCCAGCAGTTCGCTGGGACGGAACTACGAGCAGTACTTC. As protein: CASSSLGRNYEQYF. V gene TRBV27 combines with J gene TRBJ2-7; D is perhaps TRBD1 or TRBD2 (5 bases each). Trimming shortened V by 4 bases and J by 3 bases, and 13 bases separated the two germline ends. There are 14 residues in the CDR3. Per the germline V gene, CDR1 is MNHEY and CDR2 is SMNVEV (reference sequence).

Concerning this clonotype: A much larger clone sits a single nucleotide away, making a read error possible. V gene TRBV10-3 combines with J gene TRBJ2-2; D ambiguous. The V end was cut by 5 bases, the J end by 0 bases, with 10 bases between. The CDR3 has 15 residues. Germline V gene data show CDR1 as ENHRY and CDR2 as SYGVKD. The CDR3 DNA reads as TGTGCCATCAGTTCGATTATTCCGAACACCGGGGAGCTGTTTTTT. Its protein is CAISSIIPNTGELFF.